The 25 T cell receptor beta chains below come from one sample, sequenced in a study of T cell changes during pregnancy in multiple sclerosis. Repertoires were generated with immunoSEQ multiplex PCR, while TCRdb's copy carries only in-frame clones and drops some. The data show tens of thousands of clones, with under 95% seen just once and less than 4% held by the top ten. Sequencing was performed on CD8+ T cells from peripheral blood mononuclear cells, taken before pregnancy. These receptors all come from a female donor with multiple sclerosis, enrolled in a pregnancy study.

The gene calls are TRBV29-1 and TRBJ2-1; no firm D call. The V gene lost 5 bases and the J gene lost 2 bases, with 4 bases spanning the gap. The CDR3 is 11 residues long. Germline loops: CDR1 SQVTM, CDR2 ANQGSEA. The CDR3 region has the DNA TGCAGCGTTCAGACCTACAATGAGCAGTTCTTC. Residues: CSVQTYNEQFF.

CDR3 DNA: TGTGCCAGCAGCCCCCCGGTGGGGACTACTTACCAAGAGACCCAGTACTTC. Amino acids: CASSPPVGTTYQETQYF. V is TRBV7-9 and J is TRBJ2-5; 7 nucleotides match TRBD2. The germline CDR1 and CDR2 sequences are SEHNR and FQNEAQ (reference sequence). The J segment lost 0 bases and the V segment lost 5 bases, leaving 12 bases of the junction unmatched. CDR3 length: 17 amino acids. Together with reference TRBV7-9 and TRBJ2-5, the CDR3 gives the full variable domain: DTGVSQNPRHKITKRGQNVTFRCDPISEHNRLYWYRQTLGQGPEFLTYFQNEAQLEKSRLLSDRFSAERPKGSFSTLEIQRTEQGDSAMYLCASSPPVGTTYQETQYFGPGTRLLVL.

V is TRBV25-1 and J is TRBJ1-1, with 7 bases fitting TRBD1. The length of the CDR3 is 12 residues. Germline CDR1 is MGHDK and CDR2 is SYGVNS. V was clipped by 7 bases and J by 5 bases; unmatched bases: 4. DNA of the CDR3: TGTGCCAGCACTACAGGGGCGACTGAAGCTTTCTTT. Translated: CASTTGATEAFF.

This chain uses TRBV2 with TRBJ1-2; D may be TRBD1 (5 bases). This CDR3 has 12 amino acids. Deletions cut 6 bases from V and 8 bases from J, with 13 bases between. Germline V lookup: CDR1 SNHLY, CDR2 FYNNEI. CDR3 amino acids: CASRGLKVGYTF. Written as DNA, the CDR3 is TGTGCCAGCAGGGGACTGAAGGTCGGCTACACCTTC.

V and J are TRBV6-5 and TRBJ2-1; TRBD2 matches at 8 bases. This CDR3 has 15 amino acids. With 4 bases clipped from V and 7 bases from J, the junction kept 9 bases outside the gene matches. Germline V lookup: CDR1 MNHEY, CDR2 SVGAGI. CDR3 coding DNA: TGTGCCAGCAGTTTTTACGGGGGGGCGGGGAATGAGCAGTTCTTC. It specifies CASSFYGGAGNEQFF.

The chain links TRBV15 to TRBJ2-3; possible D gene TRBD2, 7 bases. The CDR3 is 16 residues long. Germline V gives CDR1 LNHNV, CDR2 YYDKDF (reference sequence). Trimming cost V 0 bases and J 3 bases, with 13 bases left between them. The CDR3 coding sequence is TGTGCCACCAGCAGAGAAAGGGGGGGGCCTACAGATACGCAGTATTTT. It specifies CATSRERGGPTDTQYF.

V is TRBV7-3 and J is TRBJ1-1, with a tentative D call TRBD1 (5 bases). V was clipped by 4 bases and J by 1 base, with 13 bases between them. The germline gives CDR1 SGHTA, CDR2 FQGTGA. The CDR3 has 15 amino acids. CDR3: CASSSIGGGNTEAFF. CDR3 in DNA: TGTGCCAGCAGCTCCATTGGGGGGGGGAACACTGAAGCTTTCTTT. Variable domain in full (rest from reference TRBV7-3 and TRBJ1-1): GAGVSQTPSNKVTEKGKYVELRCDPISGHTALYWYRQSLGQGPEFLIYFQGTGAADDSGLPNDRFFAVRPEGSVSTLKIQRTERGDSAVYLCASSSIGGGNTEAFFGQGTRLTVV.

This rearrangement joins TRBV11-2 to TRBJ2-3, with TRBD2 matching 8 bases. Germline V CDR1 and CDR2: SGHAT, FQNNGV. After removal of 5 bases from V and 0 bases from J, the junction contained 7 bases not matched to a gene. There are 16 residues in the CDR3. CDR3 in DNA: TGTGCCAGCAGCGTCCGGGGGGGGAAAAGCACAGATACGCAGTATTTT. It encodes CASSVRGGKSTDTQYF.

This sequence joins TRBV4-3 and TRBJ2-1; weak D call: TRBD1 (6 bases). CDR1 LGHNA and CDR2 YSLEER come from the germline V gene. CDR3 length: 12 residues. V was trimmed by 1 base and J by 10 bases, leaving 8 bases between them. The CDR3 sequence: CASSQGGREQFF. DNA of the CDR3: TGCGCCAGCAGCCAAGGGGGGCGGGAGCAGTTCTTC.

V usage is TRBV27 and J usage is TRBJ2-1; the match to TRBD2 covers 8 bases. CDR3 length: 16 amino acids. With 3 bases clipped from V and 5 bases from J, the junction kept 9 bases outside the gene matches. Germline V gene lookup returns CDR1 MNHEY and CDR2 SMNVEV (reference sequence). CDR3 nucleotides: TGTGCCAGCAGTTTCGGACTAGCTGGGTCCCACAATGAGCAGTTCTTC. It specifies CASSFGLAGSHNEQFF.

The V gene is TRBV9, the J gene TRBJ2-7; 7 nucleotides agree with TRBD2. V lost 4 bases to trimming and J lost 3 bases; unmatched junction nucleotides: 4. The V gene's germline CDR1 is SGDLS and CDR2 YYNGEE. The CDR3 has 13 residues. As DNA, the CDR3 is TGTGCCAGCAGCCCCTCGGGGGGCTACGAGCAGTACTTC. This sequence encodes CASSPSGGYEQYF.

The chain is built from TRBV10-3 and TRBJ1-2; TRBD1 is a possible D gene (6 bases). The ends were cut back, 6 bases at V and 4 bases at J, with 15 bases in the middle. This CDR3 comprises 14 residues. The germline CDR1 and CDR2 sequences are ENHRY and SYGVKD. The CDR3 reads CAIRAAGVVYGYTF. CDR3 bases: TGTGCCATCAGGGCGGCAGGGGTTGTCTATGGCTACACCTTC.

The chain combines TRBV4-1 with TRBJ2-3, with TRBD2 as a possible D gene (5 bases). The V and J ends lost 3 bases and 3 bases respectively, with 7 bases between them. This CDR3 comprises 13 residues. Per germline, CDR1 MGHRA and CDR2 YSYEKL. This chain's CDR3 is CASSQPGTDTQYF. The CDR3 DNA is TGCGCCAGCAGCCAGCCGGGGACAGATACGCAGTATTTT.

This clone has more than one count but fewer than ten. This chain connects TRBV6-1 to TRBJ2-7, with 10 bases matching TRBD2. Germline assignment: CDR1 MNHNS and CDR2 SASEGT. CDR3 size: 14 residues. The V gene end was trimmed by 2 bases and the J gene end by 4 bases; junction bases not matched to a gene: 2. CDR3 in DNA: TGTGCCAGCAGTGAAATAGCGGGGGGTTACGAGCAGTACTTC. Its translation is CASSEIAGGYEQYF.

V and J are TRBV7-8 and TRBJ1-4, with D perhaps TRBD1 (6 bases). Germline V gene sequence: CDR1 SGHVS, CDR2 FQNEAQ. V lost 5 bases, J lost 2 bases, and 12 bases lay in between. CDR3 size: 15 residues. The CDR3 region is CASSTPTGTNEKLFF. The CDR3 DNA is TGTGCCAGCAGCACCCCTACAGGGACTAATGAAAAACTGTTTTTT. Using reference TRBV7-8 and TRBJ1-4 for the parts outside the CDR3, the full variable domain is GAGVSQSPRYKVAKRGQDVALRCDPISGHVSLFWYQQALGQGPEFLTYFQNEAQLDKSGLPSDRFFAERPEGSVSTLKIQRTQQEDSAVYLCASSTPTGTNEKLFFGSGTQLSVL.

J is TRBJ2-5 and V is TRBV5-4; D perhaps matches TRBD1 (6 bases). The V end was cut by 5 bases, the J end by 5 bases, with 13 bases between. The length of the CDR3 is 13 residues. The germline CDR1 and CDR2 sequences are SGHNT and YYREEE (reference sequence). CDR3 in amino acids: CASRSGVRETQYF. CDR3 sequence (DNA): TGTGCCAGCAGATCAGGGGTGCGGGAGACCCAGTACTTC.

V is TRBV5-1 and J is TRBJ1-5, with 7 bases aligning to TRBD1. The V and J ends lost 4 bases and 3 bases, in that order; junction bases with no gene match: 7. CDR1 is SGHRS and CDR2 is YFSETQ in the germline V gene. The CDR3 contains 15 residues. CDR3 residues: CASSARQGSNQPQHF. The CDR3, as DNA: TGCGCCAGCAGCGCTCGACAGGGTTCCAATCAGCCCCAGCATTTT.

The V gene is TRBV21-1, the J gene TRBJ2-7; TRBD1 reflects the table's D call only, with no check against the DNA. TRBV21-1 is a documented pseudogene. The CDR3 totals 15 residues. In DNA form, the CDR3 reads TGTGCCAGCAGCAAACCAGCGGACAGAGCCTACGAGCAGTACTTC. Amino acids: CASSKPADRAYEQYF.

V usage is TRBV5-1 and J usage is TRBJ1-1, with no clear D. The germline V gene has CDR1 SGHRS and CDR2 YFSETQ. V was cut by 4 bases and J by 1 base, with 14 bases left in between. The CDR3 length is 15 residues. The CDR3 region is CASSTSAGENTEAFF. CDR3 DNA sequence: TGCGCCAGCAGCACCAGTGCGGGCGAGAACACTGAAGCTTTCTTT. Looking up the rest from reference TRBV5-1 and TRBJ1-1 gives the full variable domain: KAGVTQTPRYLIKTRGQQVTLSCSPISGHRSVSWYQQTPGQGLQFLFEYFSETQRNKGNFPGRFSGRQFSNSRSEMNVSTLELGDSALYLCASSTSAGENTEAFFGQGTRLTVV.

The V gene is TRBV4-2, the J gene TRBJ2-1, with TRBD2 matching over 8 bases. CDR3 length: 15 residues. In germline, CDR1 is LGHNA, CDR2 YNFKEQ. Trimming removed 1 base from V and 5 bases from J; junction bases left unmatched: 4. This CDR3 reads CASSQAGGDHNEQFF. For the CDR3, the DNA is TGTGCCAGCAGCCAAGCCGGGGGGGACCACAATGAGCAGTTCTTC.

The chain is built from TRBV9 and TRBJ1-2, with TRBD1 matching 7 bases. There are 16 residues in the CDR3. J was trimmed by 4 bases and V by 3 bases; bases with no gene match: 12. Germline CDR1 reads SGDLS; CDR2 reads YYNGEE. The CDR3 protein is CASSGFRTGEFYGYTF. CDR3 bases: TGTGCCAGCAGCGGTTTTCGGACAGGCGAGTTCTATGGCTACACCTTC.

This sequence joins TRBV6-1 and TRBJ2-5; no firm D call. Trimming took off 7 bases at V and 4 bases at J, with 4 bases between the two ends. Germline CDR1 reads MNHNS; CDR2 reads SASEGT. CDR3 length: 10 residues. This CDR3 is CASNRETQYF. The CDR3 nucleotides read TGTGCCAGCAACAGAGAGACCCAGTACTTC.

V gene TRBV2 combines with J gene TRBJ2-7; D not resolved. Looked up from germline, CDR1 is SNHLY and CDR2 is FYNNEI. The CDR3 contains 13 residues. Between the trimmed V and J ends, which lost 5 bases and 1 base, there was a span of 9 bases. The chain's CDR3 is CASSLQVSYEQYF. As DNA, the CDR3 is TGTGCCAGCAGTCTGCAGGTTTCCTACGAGCAGTACTTC.

CDR3 amino acids: CASSLVTSGGYTGELFF. As DNA, the CDR3 is TGTGCCAGCAGCTTAGTGACTAGCGGGGGCTACACCGGGGAGCTGTTTTTT. V and J are TRBV7-2 and TRBJ2-2; 12 nucleotides match TRBD2. Unmatched junction bases numbered 3, after V lost 1 base and J lost 3 bases. Per the germline V gene, CDR1 is SGHTA and CDR2 is FQGNSA. This CDR3 contains 17 residues.

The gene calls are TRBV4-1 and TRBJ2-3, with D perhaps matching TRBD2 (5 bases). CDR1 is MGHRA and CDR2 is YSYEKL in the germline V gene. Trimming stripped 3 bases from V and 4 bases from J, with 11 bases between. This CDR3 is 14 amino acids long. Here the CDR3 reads CASSQGVGSDTQYF. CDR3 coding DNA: TGCGCCAGCAGCCAGGGAGTCGGCTCAGATACGCAGTATTTT.